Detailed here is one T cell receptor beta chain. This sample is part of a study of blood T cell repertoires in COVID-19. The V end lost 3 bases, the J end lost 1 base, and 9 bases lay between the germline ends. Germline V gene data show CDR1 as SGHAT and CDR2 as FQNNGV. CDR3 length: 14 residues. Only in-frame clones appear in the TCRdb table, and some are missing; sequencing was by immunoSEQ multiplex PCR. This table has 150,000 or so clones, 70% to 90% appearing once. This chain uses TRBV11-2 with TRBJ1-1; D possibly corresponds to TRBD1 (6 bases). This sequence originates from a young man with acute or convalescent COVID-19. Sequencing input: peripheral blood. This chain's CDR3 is CASSLGTTNTEAFF. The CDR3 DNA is TGTGCCAGCAGCTTGGGGACAACGAACACTGAAGCTTTCTTT.